This T cell receptor (beta chain) was identified during a study of blood T cells in healthy people across ages. Study-level points and caveats: Shifts in expanded clonotypes may have been confounded by donor CMV status, which was unknown.

Between the trimmed V and J ends, which lost 5 bases and 0 bases, there was a span of 12 bases. From germline, CDR1 is PRHDT and CDR2 FYEKMQ (reference sequence). The CDR3 spans 15 residues. With a J-beta primer mix and a sample-barcoded 5' primer, a second PCR ran about 6 to 11 cycles. TCRdb re-derived calls from the 5' RACE reads in MiXCR, one entry per CDR3 protein. The sample has about 760,000 distinct CDR3 sequences, roughly three fifths seen once; the top ten hold 25% to 30%. As concerns this clonotype: Antigen specificity is unknown.

Material: blood. The rearrangement links TRBV13 to TRBJ2-3, with D unresolved. The clonotype was recovered from a man between 35 and 55 years old in good health. The chain's CDR3 is CASSKGEASTDTQYF. The CDR3, as DNA: TGTGCCAGCAGCAAGGGTGAGGCTAGCACAGATACGCAGTATTTT.